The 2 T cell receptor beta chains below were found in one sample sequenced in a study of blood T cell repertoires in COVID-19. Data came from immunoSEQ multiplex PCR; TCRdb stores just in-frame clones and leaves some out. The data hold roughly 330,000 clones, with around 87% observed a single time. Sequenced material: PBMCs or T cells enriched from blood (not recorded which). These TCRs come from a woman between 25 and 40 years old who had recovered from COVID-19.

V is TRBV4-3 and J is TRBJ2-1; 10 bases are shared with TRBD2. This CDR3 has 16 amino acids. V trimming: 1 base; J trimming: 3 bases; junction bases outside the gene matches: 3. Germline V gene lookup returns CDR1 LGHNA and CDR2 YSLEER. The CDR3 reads CASSQATSGDYNEQFF. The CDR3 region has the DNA TGCGCCAGCAGCCAAGCAACTAGCGGGGACTACAATGAGCAGTTCTTC.

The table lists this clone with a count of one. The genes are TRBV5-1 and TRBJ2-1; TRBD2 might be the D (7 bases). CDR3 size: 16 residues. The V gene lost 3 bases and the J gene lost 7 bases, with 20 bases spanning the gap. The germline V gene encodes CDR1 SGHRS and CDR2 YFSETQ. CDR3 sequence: CASSSSPGGRGNEQFF. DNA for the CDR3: TGCGCCAGCAGCTCCTCTCCGGGGGGCCGGGGGAATGAGCAGTTCTTC.